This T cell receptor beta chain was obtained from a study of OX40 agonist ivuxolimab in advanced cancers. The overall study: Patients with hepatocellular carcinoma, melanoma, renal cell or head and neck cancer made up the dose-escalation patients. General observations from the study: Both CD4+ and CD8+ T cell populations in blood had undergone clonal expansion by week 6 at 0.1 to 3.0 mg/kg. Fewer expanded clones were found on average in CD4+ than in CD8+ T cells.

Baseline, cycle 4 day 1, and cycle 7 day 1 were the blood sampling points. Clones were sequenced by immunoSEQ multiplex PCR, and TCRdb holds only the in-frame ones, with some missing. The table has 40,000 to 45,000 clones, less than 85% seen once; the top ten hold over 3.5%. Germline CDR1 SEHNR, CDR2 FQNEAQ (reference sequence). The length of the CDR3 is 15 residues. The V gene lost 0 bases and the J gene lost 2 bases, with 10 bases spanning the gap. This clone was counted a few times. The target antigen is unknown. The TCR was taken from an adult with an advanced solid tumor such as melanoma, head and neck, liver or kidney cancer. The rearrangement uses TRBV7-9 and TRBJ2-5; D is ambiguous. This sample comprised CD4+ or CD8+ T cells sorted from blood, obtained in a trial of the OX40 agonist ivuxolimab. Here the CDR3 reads CASSLAGRLQETQYF. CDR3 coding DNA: TGTGCCAGCAGCTTAGCGGGTCGGCTTCAAGAGACCCAGTACTTC.